The 2 T cell receptor beta chains below come from one sample, sequenced in a study of shared clonotypes between healthy human individuals. Sequencing used immunoSEQ multiplex PCR; TCRdb keeps in-frame clones, though not all of them. Found here are over 95,000 clones, over 65% of them singletons; the top ten hold 24%. The sample was memory CD8+ T cells sorted from blood. Subset reported: CD45RO+ cells pooled with CCR7-negative TemRA cells. Source of these receptors: a woman between 25 and 40 years old in good health.

J is TRBJ1-2 and V is TRBV6-6; tentatively, D is TRBD1 (6 bases). V dropped 5 bases and J dropped 4 bases, with 20 bases sitting between them. Looked up from germline, CDR1 is MNHNY and CDR2 is SVGAGI (reference sequence). There are 16 residues in the CDR3. Here the CDR3 reads CASSKGSSQGFYGYTF. The CDR3 coding sequence is TGTGCCAGCAGTAAGGGAAGCTCACAGGGATTCTATGGCTACACCTTC.

The gene calls are TRBV9 and TRBJ2-1; 11 positions match TRBD2. The CDR3 spans 15 residues. With 0 bases clipped from V and 8 bases from J, the junction kept 4 bases outside the gene matches. Germline V CDR1 and CDR2: SGDLS, YYNGEE. CDR3 coding DNA: TGTGCCAGCAGCGTAGATAGCGGGAGGGCTCATGAGCAGTTCTTC. Translating gives CASSVDSGRAHEQFF.